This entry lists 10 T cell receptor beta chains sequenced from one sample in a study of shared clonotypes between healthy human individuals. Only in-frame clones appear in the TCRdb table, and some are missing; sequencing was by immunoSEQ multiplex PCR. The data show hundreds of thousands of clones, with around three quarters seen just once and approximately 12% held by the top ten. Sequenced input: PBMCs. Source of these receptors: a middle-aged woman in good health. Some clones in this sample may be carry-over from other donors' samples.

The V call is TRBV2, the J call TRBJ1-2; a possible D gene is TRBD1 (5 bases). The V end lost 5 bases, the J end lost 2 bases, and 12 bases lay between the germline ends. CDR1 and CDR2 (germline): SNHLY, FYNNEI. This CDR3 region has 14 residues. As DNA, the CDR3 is TGTGCCAGCAGTCACAGACAGACCAACTATGGCTACACCTTC. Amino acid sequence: CASSHRQTNYGYTF.

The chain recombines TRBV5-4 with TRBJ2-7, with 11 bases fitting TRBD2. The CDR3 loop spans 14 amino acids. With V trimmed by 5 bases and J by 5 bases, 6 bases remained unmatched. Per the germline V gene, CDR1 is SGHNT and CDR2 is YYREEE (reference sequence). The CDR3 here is CASSNSGRGNEQYF. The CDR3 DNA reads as TGTGCCAGCAGTAATAGCGGGAGGGGGAACGAGCAGTACTTC.

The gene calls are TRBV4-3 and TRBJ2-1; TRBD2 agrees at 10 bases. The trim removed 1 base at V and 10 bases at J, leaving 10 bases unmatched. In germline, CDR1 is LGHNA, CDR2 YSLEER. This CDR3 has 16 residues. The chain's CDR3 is CASSQVYLAGDDEQFF. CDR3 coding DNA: TGCGCCAGCAGCCAAGTCTACCTAGCGGGAGATGACGAGCAGTTCTTC.

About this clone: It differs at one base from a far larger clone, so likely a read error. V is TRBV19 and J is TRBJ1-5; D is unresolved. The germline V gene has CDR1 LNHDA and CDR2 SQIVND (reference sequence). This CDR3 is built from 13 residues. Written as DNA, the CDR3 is TGTGCCAGTAGTGAGGTCCGAGGGCAGCCCAAGCATTTT. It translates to CASSEVRGQPKHF.

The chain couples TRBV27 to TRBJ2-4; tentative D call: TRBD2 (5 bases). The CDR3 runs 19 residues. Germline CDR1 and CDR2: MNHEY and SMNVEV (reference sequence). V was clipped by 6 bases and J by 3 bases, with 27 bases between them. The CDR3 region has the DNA TGTGCCAGCAGGGTGCTCTGTACCCTAACCTTAGAGGGCAAAAACATTCAGTACTTC. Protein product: CASRVLCTLTLEGKNIQYF.

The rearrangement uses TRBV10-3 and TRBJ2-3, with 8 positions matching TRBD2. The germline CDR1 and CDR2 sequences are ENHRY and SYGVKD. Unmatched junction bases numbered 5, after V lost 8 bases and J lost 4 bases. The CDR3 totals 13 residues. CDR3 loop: CAIGAGEADTQYF. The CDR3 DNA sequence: TGTGCCATCGGAGCGGGAGAGGCAGATACGCAGTATTTT.

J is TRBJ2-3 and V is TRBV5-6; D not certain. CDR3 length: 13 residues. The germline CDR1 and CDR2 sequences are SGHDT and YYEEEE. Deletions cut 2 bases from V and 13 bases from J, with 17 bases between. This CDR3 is CASSFLHSLSEYF. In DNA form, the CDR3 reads TGTGCCAGCAGCTTCTTACACTCTCTATCAGAGTATTTT.

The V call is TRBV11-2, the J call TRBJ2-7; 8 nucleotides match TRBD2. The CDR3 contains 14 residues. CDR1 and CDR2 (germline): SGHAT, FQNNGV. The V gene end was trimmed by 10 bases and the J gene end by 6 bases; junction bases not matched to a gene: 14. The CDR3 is CATKVREGLGEQYF. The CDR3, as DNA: TGTGCCACCAAAGTCCGGGAGGGCCTCGGCGAGCAGTACTTC.

CDR3 residues: CASSLAGVLYEQYF. DNA of the CDR3: TGCGCCAGCAGCTTAGCGGGAGTTCTGTACGAGCAGTACTTC. The V gene is TRBV5-1, the J gene TRBJ2-7; 8 positions match TRBD2. After removal of 2 bases from V and 4 bases from J, the junction contained 5 bases not matched to a gene. CDR1 SGHRS and CDR2 YFSETQ come from the germline V gene. The CDR3 loop spans 14 amino acids.

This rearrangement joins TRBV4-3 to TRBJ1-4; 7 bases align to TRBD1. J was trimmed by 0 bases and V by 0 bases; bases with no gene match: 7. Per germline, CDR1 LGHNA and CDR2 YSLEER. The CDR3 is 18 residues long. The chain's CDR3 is CASSQDWTGDSTNEKLFF. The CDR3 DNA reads TGCGCCAGCAGCCAAGATTGGACAGGAGATTCAACTAATGAAAAACTGTTTTTT.